Shown below are 7 T cell receptor beta chains from a single sample sequenced in a study of kidney transplant recipient with SARS-CoV-2 infection. TCRdb independently ran MiXCR on the reads; one entry per CDR3 protein. The table lists about 240,000 distinct CDR3 sequences, around 28% of them singletons. This material consisted of a blood sample, taken at baseline and on day 111 from a kidney transplant recipient. The receptors come from a male patient aged 25-45 years who had COVID-19 and was a kidney transplant recipient. Some of the T cells might come from the graft donor.

This clonotype appeared many times. The gene calls are TRBV24-1 and TRBJ1-5; tentative D call: TRBD1 (5 bases). V was pared by 9 bases and J by 1 base, with 6 bases between. The CDR3 runs to 12 residues. Germline CDR1 reads KGHDR; CDR2 reads SFDVKD. CDR3 sequence: CATAGSNQPQHF. CDR3 DNA sequence: TGTGCCACCGCAGGGAGCAATCAGCCCCAGCATTTT.

Comments on this clonotype: Since a much larger clone is just one base distant, this may be a read error. The V call is TRBV5-3, the J call TRBJ1-2; D not certain. TRBV5-3 is noted as an ORF with a role that remains uncertain. The ends were cut back, 7 bases at V and 7 bases at J, with 26 bases in the middle. The CDR3 totals 16 residues. CDR3 residues: CARGKVVVRKTCGYTF. The CDR3 region has the DNA TGTGCCAGAGGAAAGGTAGTGGTGAGAAAGACCTGTGGCTACACCTTC.

A word on this clonotype: This may be a read error: a much more frequent sequence differs by one nucleotide. No conserved phenylalanine or tryptophan ends this CDR3, so it is likely a read error. The rearrangement links TRBV29-1 to TRBJ2-2; 11 positions agree with TRBD1. Germline CDR1 is SQVTM and CDR2 is ANQGSEA. The CDR3 is 13 residues long. Trimming took 7 bases from V and 4 from J; bases not matched to a gene: 2. DNA for the CDR3: TGCAGCGCCGGGACAGGGGGCACCGGGGAGCTGTTTCTT. As protein: CSAGTGGTGELFL.

To note about this clonotype: This may come from a read error, since a much larger clone is one base off. This chain joins TRBV7-8 and TRBJ1-3, with D uncertain. This CDR3 region has 16 residues. The germline gives CDR1 SGHVS, CDR2 FQNEAQ. The CDR3 spells CASSLDRLSSGNAIYF. The CDR3 DNA is TGTGCCAGCAGCTTGGACCGCCTGAGCTCTGGAAACGCCATATATTTT.

As regards this clonotype: A much larger clone sits a single nucleotide away, making a read error possible. This CDR3 fails to terminate in the conserved phenylalanine or tryptophan, so it likely reflects a read error. The V gene is TRBV20-1, the J gene TRBJ1-1; the match to TRBD1 covers 9 bases. Trimming cost V 3 bases and J 3 bases; bases outside gene matches: 8. Germline V CDR1 and CDR2: DFQATT, SNEGSKA (reference sequence). This CDR3 contains 15 residues. The CDR3 loop reads CSASNRGLFDTEAFS. In DNA form, the CDR3 reads TGCAGTGCTAGTAACAGGGGGCTTTTCGACACTGAAGCTTTCTCT.

This clonotype was detected ten times or more. This chain links TRBV20-1 with TRBJ2-7; the D is unclear. The V gene lost 1 base and the J gene lost 3 bases, with 13 bases spanning the gap. CDR1 and CDR2 (germline): DFQATT, SNEGSKA (reference sequence). This CDR3 comprises 14 residues. CDR3 protein: CSARGPRADYEQYF. In DNA, the CDR3 is TGCAGTGCTAGAGGGCCCCGTGCCGACTACGAGCAGTACTTC.

This clonotype was recorded many times. The chain combines TRBV12-2 with TRBJ1-2. TRBV12-2 is noted as a pseudogene. The CDR3 extends over 17 amino acids. The CDR3 sequence is CASRLGWTPRKTYGYTF. Here the CDR3 DNA reads TGTGCAAGTCGCTTAGGGTGGACTCCACGAAAGACCTATGGCTACACCTTC.